The clone carrying this T cell receptor (beta chain) was seen at least ten times. These data belong to a study of T cells in Graves' hyperthyroidism and ophthalmopathy. Amplification of TCR beta CDR3 regions was performed using RNA transcripts as template. Using the HTBI primer set, a first-round RT-PCR was run on the TCR CDR3. One entry per CDR3 protein results from TCRdb running MiXCR on the multiplex PCR reads. The sample carries approximately 520,000 distinct CDR3 sequences, about 20% recorded once. The sequence was collected from a man aged 18 to 35 with Graves' hyperthyroidism. The sequencing input was blood.

The CDR3 region has the DNA TGTGCCAGCACTCCGAAGGGCGCAGACAATCAGCCCCAGCATTTT. Its translation is CASTPKGADNQPQHF. The rearrangement uses TRBV25-1 and TRBJ1-5; unclear D gene. The V gene lost 7 bases and the J gene lost 3 bases, with 16 bases spanning the gap. CDR1 is MGHDK and CDR2 is SYGVNS in the germline V gene. This CDR3 comprises 15 residues.